This T cell receptor (beta chain) derives from a study of fetal regulatory T cell absence and autoimmunity. The protocol was immunoSEQ multiplex PCR, while the TCRdb copy is restricted to in-frame clones and leaves out a portion. The profile covers about 95,000 clones, with approximately 79% appearing a single time and 1.5% to 2% taken by the ten largest. The ends lost 3 bases at V and 0 bases at J; junction bases unmatched: 12. The CDR3 has 19 residues. Germline assignment: CDR1 SNHLY and CDR2 FYNNEI. V and J are TRBV2 and TRBJ2-4; TRBD1 matches 9 bases. The TCR was taken from a male donor with IPEX syndrome. Material: pancreas tissue. CDR3: CASSDQPGQGLLAKNIQYF. CDR3 nucleotide sequence: TGTGCCAGCAGTGACCAACCGGGACAGGGACTACTAGCCAAAAACATTCAGTACTTC.